The clone carrying this T cell receptor (beta chain) has ten or more counts. The antigen remains undetermined. The data originate from a study of CD8+CD57+ T cells in acquired aplastic anemia. At the level of the study: DNA recovered from sorted CD4+ and CD8+ cells had a mean of approximately 3 ug. Study outcomes and limitations: Significance was not reached for CD8+ Simpson's diversity between patients and controls. Both patients and controls carried the same twenty-nine CD8+ CDR3 sequences.

The template used for profiling TCR beta VDJ and CDR3 was genomic DNA. TCRdb analysed the reads with MiXCR anew, one entry per CDR3 protein. The table shows approximately 470,000 distinct CDR3 sequences, with approximately 32% occurring only once. For sequencing, patients were chosen who had shown expansion of CD8+CD57+ cells by flow cytometry. All patients had severe acquired aplastic anemia. The sequenced material came from sorted CD4+, CD8+, or CD8+CD57+ T cells (not recorded which) from PBMCs. This receptor was identified in a human donor with aplastic anemia.

The CDR3 spells CASSSTRTGRYTIYF. The CDR3 nucleotides read TGCGCCAGCAGCAGCACACGGACTGGGAGATACACCATATATTTT. The V call is TRBV10-1, the J call TRBJ1-3; unclear D gene. The CDR3 covers 15 residues. V lost 6 bases and J 8 bases, leaving 20 bases between the germline ends. Germline V gene data show CDR1 as WNHNN and CDR2 as SYGVQD (reference sequence).